This T cell receptor (beta chain) was captured by sequencing in a study of T cell changes during pregnancy in multiple sclerosis. Trimming removed 1 base from V and 3 bases from J, with 10 bases in between. This CDR3 has 14 amino acids. CDR1 SGHDT and CDR2 YYEEEE come from the germline V gene. TCRdb keeps only in-frame clones here, not all; method: immunoSEQ multiplex PCR. This table holds roughly 93,000 clones, roughly 92% found once. The source of this sequence is a female donor with multiple sclerosis, enrolled in a pregnancy study. The material was peripheral blood, obtained after pregnancy. The chain recombines TRBV5-6 with TRBJ1-2; possibly TRBD1 for D (5 bases). The CDR3 DNA sequence: TGTGCCAGCAGCTTGACAGGTATGGACTATGGCTACACCTTC. This encodes CASSLTGMDYGYTF.